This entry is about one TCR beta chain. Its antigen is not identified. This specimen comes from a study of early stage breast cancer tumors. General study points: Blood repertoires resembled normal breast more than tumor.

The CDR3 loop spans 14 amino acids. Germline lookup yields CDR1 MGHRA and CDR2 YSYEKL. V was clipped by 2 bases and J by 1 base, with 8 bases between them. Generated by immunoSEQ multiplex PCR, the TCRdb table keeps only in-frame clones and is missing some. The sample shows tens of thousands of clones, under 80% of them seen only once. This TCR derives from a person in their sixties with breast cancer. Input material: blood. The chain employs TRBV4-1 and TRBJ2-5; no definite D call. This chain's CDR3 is CASSQYTSQETQYF. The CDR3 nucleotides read TGCGCCAGCAGCCAATACACCTCCCAAGAGACCCAGTACTTC.